What follows are 19 T cell receptor beta chains derived from one specimen sequenced in a study of shared clonotypes between healthy human individuals. Positively selected for CCR7, the CD45RO-negative cells used as naive CD8 cells excluded terminally differentiated effector memory CD45RA+ cells. The method was immunoSEQ multiplex PCR; TCRdb's version includes in-frame clones alone and lacks a portion of them. The sample yields about 590,000 clones, roughly 96% seen once. Sequenced input: naive CD8+ T cells sorted from blood. The receptors derive from a woman in her 30s in good health.

This clone was counted a single time. The V call is TRBV6-1, the J call TRBJ2-7; D could derive from TRBD1 or TRBD2 (5 bases each). The germline CDR1 and CDR2 sequences are MNHNS and SASEGT. The V end was cut by 1 base, the J end by 4 bases, with 11 bases between. The CDR3 consists of 14 residues. As DNA, the CDR3 is TGTGCCAGCAGTGAAGGATGGGGGACGTACGAGCAGTACTTC. It encodes CASSEGWGTYEQYF.

The chain uses TRBV5-5 and TRBJ2-7; the match to TRBD2 covers 11 bases. The germline V gene has CDR1 SGHKS and CDR2 YYEKEE (reference sequence). Losses at the gene ends were 0 bases for V and 4 bases for J; bases not matched to a gene: 9. The CDR3 covers 17 residues. CDR3 loop: CASSLDPSGRLTYEQYF. The CDR3 nucleotides read TGTGCCAGCAGCTTGGACCCTAGCGGGAGGCTCACGTACGAGCAGTACTTC. The variable domain in full, completed from reference TRBV5-5 and TRBJ2-7, reads DAGVTQSPTHLIKTRGQQVTLRCSPISGHKSVSWYQQVLGQGPQFIFQYYEKEERGRGNFPDRFSARQFPNYSSELNVNALLLGDSALYLCASSLDPSGRLTYEQYFGPGTRLTVT.

The chain joins TRBV27 to TRBJ1-5; a possible D gene is TRBD1 (6 bases). Between the trimmed V and J ends, which lost 0 bases and 5 bases, there was a span of 14 bases. The CDR3 runs 16 residues. Germline lookup yields CDR1 MNHEY and CDR2 SMNVEV (reference sequence). In DNA form, the CDR3 reads TGTGCCAGCAGTTTATCAACCGGGGGCGAACATCAGCCCCAGCATTTT. Amino acids: CASSLSTGGEHQPQHF.

The V gene is TRBV11-2, the J gene TRBJ2-7; 9 bases line up with TRBD2. V was clipped by 5 bases and J by 3 bases; unmatched bases: 8. CDR1 and CDR2 from the germline V gene are SGHAT and FQNNGV. The CDR3 consists of 15 residues. DNA for the CDR3: TGTGCCAGCAGCCATTCGACTAGCGGATTCTACGAGCAGTACTTC. Translating gives CASSHSTSGFYEQYF.

This chain joins TRBV7-6 and TRBJ1-1, with D perhaps matching TRBD1 (5 bases). CDR3 length: 16 amino acids. Germline CDR1 and CDR2: SGHVS and FNYEAQ. Trimming pared 5 bases from V and 5 bases from J, leaving 21 bases between. CDR3 bases: TGTGCCAGCAGCCCACCAATGACAAGGGGTTGGACTGAAGCTTTCTTT. It yields the protein CASSPPMTRGWTEAFF.

The rearrangement links TRBV5-8 to TRBJ2-6; D is unresolved. Germline lookup yields CDR1 SGHTS and CDR2 YDEGEE. The CDR3 covers 17 residues. The ends were cut back, 0 bases at V and 5 bases at J, with 15 bases in the middle. CDR3 residues: CASSLAGLGPWANVLTF. CDR3 bases: TGTGCCAGCAGCTTGGCGGGTTTGGGCCCCTGGGCCAACGTCCTGACTTTC. Drawing the rest from reference TRBV5-8 and TRBJ2-6, the complete variable domain is EAGVTQSPTHLIKTRGQQATLRCSPISGHTSVYWYQQALGLGLQFLLWYDEGEERNRGNFPPRFSGRQFPNYSSELNVNALELEDSALYLCASSLAGLGPWANVLTFGAGSRLTVL.

V usage is TRBV2 and J usage is TRBJ1-2, with D possibly being TRBD1 (6 bases). V lost 2 bases and J 5 bases, leaving 21 bases between the germline ends. Germline V gives CDR1 SNHLY, CDR2 FYNNEI. The CDR3 runs to 17 residues. The CDR3 loop reads CASSEWPPRGIEYGYTF. DNA of the CDR3: TGTGCCAGCAGTGAATGGCCGCCCAGGGGTATAGAGTATGGCTACACCTTC.

The CDR3 bases are TGTGCCAGCAGGGTACGGGACTTCCCCTCCTACGAGCAGTACTTC. Residues: CASRVRDFPSYEQYF. The rearrangement uses TRBV28 and TRBJ2-7; D perhaps matches TRBD2 (6 bases). V lost 6 bases and J lost 0, with 15 bases in between. Germline V lookup: CDR1 MDHEN, CDR2 SYDVKM. This CDR3 comprises 15 residues.

This clone came up a few times. Here the CDR3 reads CASSLGSYEQYF. CDR3 coding DNA: TGTGCCAGCAGCTTAGGATCCTACGAGCAGTACTTC. J is TRBJ2-7 and V is TRBV7-2, with D uncertain. The CDR3 covers 12 residues. V lost 1 base, J lost 1 base, and 2 bases lay in between. CDR1 SGHTA and CDR2 FQGNSA come from the germline V gene.

The chain carries TRBV6-1 and TRBJ1-5; D call uncertain. Between the trimmed V and J ends, which lost 1 base and 6 bases, there was a span of 4 bases. Germline V CDR1 and CDR2: MNHNS, SASEGT. CDR3 length equals 12 residues. The CDR3: CASSEVSQPQHF. The CDR3 DNA reads as TGTGCCAGCAGTGAAGTTAGTCAGCCCCAGCATTTT.

The table lists this clone with a count of one. The junction departs from germline at one end; a sequencing error may be responsible. This CDR3 is also generated by other DNA sequences in the sample. The gene calls are TRBV4-1 and TRBJ1-2; D gene ambiguous. Germline V CDR1 and CDR2: MGHRA, YSYEKL. The CDR3 contains 14 residues. The CDR3 spells CASTPREASTGYTF. For the CDR3, the DNA is TGTGCCAGCACCCCTAGGGAGGCTTCCACTGGCTACACCTTC.

The V call is TRBV5-1, the J call TRBJ2-1; the match to TRBD2 covers 10 bases. The CDR3 is 15 amino acids. Germline values: CDR1 SGHRS, CDR2 YFSETQ. Losses at the gene ends were 3 bases for V and 8 bases for J; bases not matched to a gene: 8. CDR3 protein: CASSSWLAGADEQFF. The CDR3 DNA is TGCGCCAGCAGCTCTTGGCTAGCGGGAGCGGATGAGCAGTTCTTC. Using reference TRBV5-1 and TRBJ2-1 for the parts outside the CDR3, the full variable domain is KAGVTQTPRYLIKTRGQQVTLSCSPISGHRSVSWYQQTPGQGLQFLFEYFSETQRNKGNFPGRFSGRQFSNSRSEMNVSTLELGDSALYLCASSSWLAGADEQFFGPGTRLTVL.

The chain carries TRBV5-1 and TRBJ2-3; 8 bases map to TRBD2. The V and J ends lost 4 bases and 2 bases, in that order; junction bases with no gene match: 12. Germline values: CDR1 SGHRS, CDR2 YFSETQ. This CDR3 region has 17 residues. CDR3 sequence: CASSRGATSGDTDTQYF. Written as DNA, the CDR3 is TGCGCCAGCAGCAGGGGGGCAACTAGCGGCGACACAGATACGCAGTATTTT.

This chain links TRBV11-2 with TRBJ2-1; D is ambiguous. Trimming took off 3 bases at V and 4 bases at J, with 7 bases between the two ends. Germline CDR1 is SGHAT and CDR2 is FQNNGV. This CDR3 contains 13 residues. CDR3 sequence (DNA): TGTGCCAGCAGCTTTGGCGTTTACAATGAGCAGTTCTTC. Translation: CASSFGVYNEQFF.

The chain has TRBV15 and TRBJ2-2; TRBD2 matches 7 bases. The V and J ends lost 0 bases and 14 bases, in that order; junction bases with no gene match: 18. The CDR3 is made up of 17 amino acids. Germline V gene data show CDR1 as LNHNV and CDR2 as YYDKDF (reference sequence). The DNA of the CDR3 is TGTGCCACCAGCAGAGATAGGAGGGAGGGGCCGCCCTCCCCTCTGTTTTTT. It specifies CATSRDRREGPPSPLFF.

This rearrangement joins TRBV6-5 to TRBJ2-2; D gene uncertain. The germline V gene has CDR1 MNHEY and CDR2 SVGAGI. V lost 0 bases and J 6 bases, leaving 11 bases between the germline ends. The CDR3 runs 15 residues. The CDR3 here is CASSYSVSVAGELFF. CDR3 nucleotides: TGTGCCAGCAGTTACTCGGTTTCCGTGGCCGGGGAGCTGTTTTTT.

The gene calls are TRBV10-2 and TRBJ1-2; D unclear. This CDR3 contains 14 residues. V was pared by 0 bases and J by 4 bases, with 9 bases between. Germline-derived CDR1 and CDR2 are WSHSY and SAAADI. CDR3 sequence: CASSESEAGYGYTF. CDR3 nucleotides: TGCGCCAGCAGTGAGTCTGAAGCGGGCTATGGCTACACCTTC.

Notes on this clone: The identical CDR3 is also encoded by other nucleotide sequences in the sample. The chain has TRBV28 and TRBJ1-1; no firm D call. This CDR3 contains 13 residues. V lost 2 bases to trimming and J lost 1 base, with 5 bases between them. Per germline, CDR1 MDHEN and CDR2 SYDVKM. CDR3 coding DNA: TGTGCCAGCAGTTTAATTAGGAACACTGAAGCTTTCTTT. It translates to CASSLIRNTEAFF.

The genes are TRBV6-1 and TRBJ2-7; the D gene is possibly TRBD1 (6 bases). The CDR3 has 14 residues. Trimming shortened V by 2 bases and J by 4 bases, and 12 bases separated the two germline ends. CDR1 MNHNS and CDR2 SASEGT come from the germline V gene. The CDR3 bases are TGTGCCAGCAGTGAATTCGGACAGTCATACGAGCAGTACTTC. Translating gives CASSEFGQSYEQYF.